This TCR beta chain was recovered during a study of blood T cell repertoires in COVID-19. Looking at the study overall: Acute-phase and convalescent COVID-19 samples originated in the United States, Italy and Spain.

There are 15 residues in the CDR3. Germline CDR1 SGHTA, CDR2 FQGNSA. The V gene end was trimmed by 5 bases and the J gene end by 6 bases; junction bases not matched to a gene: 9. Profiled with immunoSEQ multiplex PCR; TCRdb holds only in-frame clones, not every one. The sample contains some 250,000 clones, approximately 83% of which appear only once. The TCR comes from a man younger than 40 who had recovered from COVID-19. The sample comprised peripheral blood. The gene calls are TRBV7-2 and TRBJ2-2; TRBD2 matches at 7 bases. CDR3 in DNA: TGTGCCAGCAGCAGCGGACTAGTTTGGGCCGGGGAGCTGTTTTTT. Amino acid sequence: CASSSGLVWAGELFF.